This T cell receptor (beta chain) was sequenced for a study of blood T cell repertoires in COVID-19. For the study at large: The analysed material was cDNA or gDNA that came from T cells, B-cell-depleted T cells, or PBMCs.

Some clones are missing from TCRdb's copy, which holds only in-frame ones; the method was immunoSEQ multiplex PCR. Here the sample spans 250,000 or so clones, 70% to 85% being singletons. Individuals drawn from some 25 US areas were about 18 to 95 years old. Each participant's cohort was designated according to participant-reported clinical history. Donors in Cohort 3 who had recovered were those with two negative PCRs, healthcare professional clearance, or resolution of their symptoms. This sequence originates from a man in his 60s who had recovered from COVID-19. Sequences were obtained from PBMCs or T cells enriched from blood (not recorded which).

CDR3 DNA: TGCGCCAGCAGTCAATTAACACCTAACTATGGCTACACCTTC. Protein sequence: CASSQLTPNYGYTF. The chain uses TRBV23-1 and TRBJ1-2; D remains ambiguous. TRBV23-1 is an open reading frame whose function is uncertain. Trimming took 1 base from V and 0 from J, leaving 6 bases between them. CDR3 size: 14 residues.